Listed below are T cell receptor beta chains from one sample, sequenced in a study of early T cells in non-severe SARS-CoV-2 infection. One entry per CDR3 protein results from TCRdb running MiXCR on the 5' RACE reads. In the table there are roughly 58,000 distinct CDR3 sequences, approximately 6.2% of which are singletons. Material: whole blood. The receptors here all came from an adult who was a healthcare worker with PCR-confirmed SARS-CoV-2 infection or an uninfected control (not recorded which). The CDR3 runs from the conserved cysteine through the conserved F or W. A D gene is named only where the DNA matches it firmly. Not all rows give a size; the values are once, few, many and, for expanded clones, a class.

v_call	d_call	j_call	clone_size	cdr3_nt	cdr3_aa
TRBV27	TRBD2	TRBJ2-7	.	TGTGCCAGCAGTTTTAGACTAGCGGGCTCCTACGAGCAGTACTTC	CASSFRLAGSYEQYF
TRBV7-8	.	TRBJ1-3	.	TGTGCCAGCAGCTTAGGGAGCTCTGGAAACACCATATATTTT	CASSLGSSGNTIYF
TRBV6-5	TRBD1	TRBJ2-1	many	TGTGCCAGCAGTCCCGACAGGGATTCCTACAATGAGCAGTTCTTC	CASSPDRDSYNEQFF
TRBV2	.	TRBJ1-6	many	TGTGCCAGCAGTGACGAAGATAATTCACCCCTCCACTTT	CASSDEDNSPLHF
TRBV12-3/TRBV12-4	TRBD1	TRBJ2-1	many	TGTGCCAGCATTCAATCGGGGACAGGGAAAAATGAGCAGTTCTTC	CASIQSGTGKNEQFF
TRBV9	.	TRBJ1-6	many	TGTGCCAGCAGCGTAGCACAGGAGAGCTCCTATAATTCACCCCTCCACTTT	CASSVAQESSYNSPLHF
TRBV20-1	.	TRBJ2-1	.	TGCAGTGCTAGCAGAGGGGGCAATGAGCAGTTCTTC	CSASRGGNEQFF
TRBV13	TRBD1	TRBJ1-2	many	TGTGCCAGCACCAAACGGGACAGGGGGAACTATGGCTACACCTTC	CASTKRDRGNYGYTF
TRBV9	.	TRBJ1-1	many	TGTGCCAGCAGCGTAGATGAGGGGCCAGCTTTCTTT	CASSVDEGPAFF
TRBV20-1	TRBD2	TRBJ2-7	many	TGCAGTGCTAGAGATCAGCGGGGTTCGTCCTACGAGCAGTACTTC	CSARDQRGSSYEQYF